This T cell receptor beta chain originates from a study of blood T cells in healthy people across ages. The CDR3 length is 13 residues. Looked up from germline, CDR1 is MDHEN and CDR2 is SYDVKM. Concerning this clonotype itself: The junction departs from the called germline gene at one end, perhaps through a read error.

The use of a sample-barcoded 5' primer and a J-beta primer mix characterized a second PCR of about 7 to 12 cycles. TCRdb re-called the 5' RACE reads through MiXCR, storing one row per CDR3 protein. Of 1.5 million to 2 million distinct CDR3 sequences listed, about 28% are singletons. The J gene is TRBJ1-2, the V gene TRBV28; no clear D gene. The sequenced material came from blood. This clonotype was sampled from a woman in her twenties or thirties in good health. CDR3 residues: CACSFGVPYGYTF. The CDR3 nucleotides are TGTGCCTGCAGTTTCGGGGTGCCCTATGGCTACACCTTC.